These 7 T cell receptor beta chains originate from one sample sequenced in a study of T-cell reconstitution after alpha-beta-depleted transplantation in children (dated by TCRdb to 2016 to 2017). Libraries were constructed by PCR. The instrument given in TCRdb is Illumina HiSeq 2500. Molecular barcoding was employed in the preparation of TCR libraries, with unique molecular identifiers being used to normalize TCRbeta repertoire quantification. Clones were called with MiXCR by TCRdb after fastp trimmed the public reads at Q25, and only in-frame beta chains were retained. For every CDR3 protein sequence, its rows merge into one entry that carries the most common genes and DNA. The sample profile shows 90,000 to 100,000 distinct CDR3 sequences; more than 20% of them were found once. The ten largest make up about a fifth of the sample. The treatment or condition label here, explained by the study, means: allogeneic hematopoietic cell transplantation with graft depleted of TCRalphabeta T cells and CD19 B cells.

Material: PBMCs, obtained before TCRalphabeta/CD19-depleted stem cell transplant. The receptors come from a boy between 2 and 10 years old with acute lymphoblastic leukemia, due to receive a stem cell transplant.

This clonotype came up a few times. The J gene is TRBJ2-1, the V gene TRBV28; D is unresolved. From germline, CDR1 is MDHEN and CDR2 SYDVKM. V gave up 4 bases and J gave up 6 bases, with 7 bases separating them. The length of the CDR3 is 12 residues. As DNA, the CDR3 is TGTGCCAGCAGTTCCTCGACCAATGAGCAGTTCTTC. Translating gives CASSSSTNEQFF. The whole variable domain, remainder taken from reference TRBV28 and TRBJ2-1, is DVKVTQSSRYLVKRTGEKVFLECVQDMDHENMFWYRQDPGLGLRLIYFSYDVKMKEKGDIPEGYSVSREKKERFSLILESASTNQTSMYLCASSSSTNEQFFGPGTRLTVL.

There are a few counts of this clonotype. The V and J genes are TRBV30 and TRBJ1-5; no clear D. Trimming stripped 0 bases from V and 4 bases from J, with 7 bases between. From germline, CDR1 is GTSNPN and CDR2 SVGIG (reference sequence). The CDR3 runs 13 residues. For the CDR3, the DNA is TGTGCCTGGAGTGTAAGCCCAAATCAGCCCCAGCATTTT. It encodes CAWSVSPNQPQHF.

This clonotype was picked up many times. The J gene is TRBJ2-1, the V gene TRBV6-4; D may be TRBD1 or TRBD2 (6 bases each). This CDR3 has 13 amino acids. The V end was cut by 3 bases, the J end by 9 bases, with 12 bases between. The V gene's germline CDR1 is MRHNA and CDR2 SNTAGT. As DNA, the CDR3 is TGTGCCAGCAGTGAAGAAGGGGGAGGTGAGCAGTTCTTC. This sequence encodes CASSEEGGGEQFF.

The chain has TRBV5-1 and TRBJ1-3; no definite D call. The CDR3 runs to 16 residues. The germline V gene encodes CDR1 SGHRS and CDR2 YFSETQ. V lost 0 bases, J lost 0 bases, and 10 bases lay in between. CDR3 in amino acids: CASSLVEGYSGNTIYF. In nucleotides, the CDR3 is TGCGCCAGCAGCTTGGTGGAGGGCTACTCTGGAAACACCATATATTTT.

The J gene is TRBJ2-1, the V gene TRBV7-9; 8 bases are shared with TRBD2. V gave up 0 bases and J gave up 15 bases; unmatched junction bases: 1. CDR3 length equals 11 residues. Germline V gene sequence: CDR1 SEHNR, CDR2 FQNEAQ (reference sequence). The CDR3, as DNA: TGTGCCAGCAGCTTAGCGCTAGCGGGGTTCTTC. It is translated as CASSLALAGFF.

This clonotype was seen more than once but under ten times. The chain recombines TRBV6-5 with TRBJ2-2; TRBD2 matches at 10 bases. The germline V gene has CDR1 MNHEY and CDR2 SVGAGI. The CDR3 spans 17 residues. V lost 0 bases and J lost 5; bases outside the gene matches: 6. CDR3 nucleotides: TGTGCCAGCAGTTACTCTCTAGCGGGAGTGAGGACCGGGGAGCTGTTTTTT. Protein: CASSYSLAGVRTGELFF.

The chain combines TRBV12-3 or TRBV12-4 with TRBJ2-5; D not resolved. Trimming removed 3 bases at V and 7 bases at J, with 6 bases between. The CDR3 covers 11 residues. CDR3 region: CASSLDRTQYF. The CDR3 bases are TGTGCCAGCAGTTTGGATAGGACCCAGTACTTC.